This T cell receptor (beta chain) originates from a study of OX40 agonist ivuxolimab in advanced cancers. Study-level background: Participants, roughly 80% male, averaged 60 years of age, ranging from about 23 to 79. Three patients, one with hepatocellular carcinoma and two with cutaneous melanoma, responded partially.

Comments on this clone: Antigen: not known.

Patients were ruled out by autoimmune disease history or systemic immunosuppression. This CDR3 contains 13 residues. Germline-derived CDR1 and CDR2 are LGHNT and FRNRAP. The junction had 3 bases not matched to a gene; V was cut back by 1 base and J by 8 bases. Study results and limitations: The expanded peripheral T cells' antigen specificity was not determined.

The data were produced by immunoSEQ multiplex PCR, yet TCRdb's version contains in-frame clones alone and is incomplete. The repertoire holds about 80,000 clones, with about 94% as singletons. The sequence was collected from an adult with an advanced solid tumor such as melanoma, head and neck, liver or kidney cancer. The specimen was CD4+ or CD8+ T cells sorted from blood, collected in a trial of the OX40 agonist ivuxolimab. The chain is built from TRBV12-5 and TRBJ1-2; 8 bases match TRBD1. CDR3 protein: CASGLGTGLGYTF. The CDR3, as DNA: TGTGCTAGTGGTTTGGGGACAGGGCTCGGCTACACCTTC.